The entry below gives a single T cell receptor (beta chain) sequence along with its context. This sample was included in a study of shared clonotypes between healthy human individuals. This table comes from immunoSEQ multiplex PCR, and its TCRdb copy is limited to in-frame clones, with some not included. The table shows fewer than 3 million clones, with under 95% occurring only once. V gave up 5 bases and J gave up 7 bases; unmatched junction bases: 8. The CDR3 has 16 amino acids. Germline V gene sequence: CDR1 SGHNT, CDR2 YYREEE (reference sequence). The clonotype originates from a man aged 18-30 years in good health. Some clones in this sample may be carry-over from other donors' samples. Sequencing was performed on naive CD4+ T cells from PBMCs. The subset here: CD45RA+ positively selected. J is TRBJ2-1 and V is TRBV5-4, with 14 bases lining up with TRBD2. The CDR3 DNA is TGTGCCAGCAGAGGGACTAGCGGGAGTTTTAGTAATGAGCAGTTCTTC. Its translation is CASRGTSGSFSNEQFF.